This T cell receptor (beta chain) was retrieved from a study of vaccination and CD4 T cells after COVID-19. Across the whole study: Sampling post-COVID took place a median approximately 100 days after diagnosis (range 35 to 161).

Treatment specified: roughly 10-day PBMC culture with coronavirus spike peptide pools or control peptides (ViraFEST assay). Sequencing of cultured CD4+ T cell DNA used the Oncomine TCR Beta short-read assay. The genomic DNA was obtained from cultured CD4+ T cells by extraction with the QIAamp micro DNA kit. TCRdb ran MiXCR on the PCR reads and lists one entry per CDR3 protein. This repertoire shows around 15,000 distinct CDR3 sequences, roughly 50% found once; its top ten account for over 9%. With regard to this clonotype: No antigen is known for it.

The receptor's source is a human donor who had recovered from COVID-19. The sample was CD4+ T cells from blood, cultured in vitro.

The CDR3 sequence: CASSLGAEGNYEQYF. The CDR3 bases are TGTGCCAGCAGTTTAGGGGCCGAGGGGAATTACGAGCAGTACTTC. The rearrangement joins TRBV28 to TRBJ2-7, with D tentatively TRBD1 or TRBD2 (5 bases each). Trimming cost V 2 bases and J 4 bases, with 15 bases left between them. The CDR3 runs 15 residues. Germline loops: CDR1 MDHEN, CDR2 SYDVKM. The full variable domain, rest sourced from reference TRBV28 and TRBJ2-7, is DVKVTQSSRYLVKRTGEKVFLECVQDMDHENMFWYRQDPGLGLRLIYFSYDVKMKEKGDIPEGYSVSREKKERFSLILESASTNQTSMYLCASSLGAEGNYEQYFGPGTRLTVT.